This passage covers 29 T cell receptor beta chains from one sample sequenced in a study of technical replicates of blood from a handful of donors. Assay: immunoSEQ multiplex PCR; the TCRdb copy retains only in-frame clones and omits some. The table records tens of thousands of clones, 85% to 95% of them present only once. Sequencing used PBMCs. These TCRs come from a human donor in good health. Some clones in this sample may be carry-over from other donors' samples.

CDR3 sequence reads: CASRPVLASGTGELFF. The CDR3 DNA follows: TGTGCCAGCAGGCCTGTACTAGCGAGCGGCACCGGGGAGCTGTTTTTT. The chain employs TRBV6-6 and TRBJ2-2; 7 nucleotides match TRBD2. V gave up 6 bases and J gave up 4 bases; unmatched junction bases: 11. The CDR3 is made up of 16 amino acids. Germline lookup yields CDR1 MNHNY and CDR2 SVGAGI (reference sequence).

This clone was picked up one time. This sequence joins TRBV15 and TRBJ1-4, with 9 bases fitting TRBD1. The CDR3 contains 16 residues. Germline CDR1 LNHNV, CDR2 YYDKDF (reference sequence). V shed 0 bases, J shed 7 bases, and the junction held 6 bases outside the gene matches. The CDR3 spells CATSRDRRQGVEKLFF. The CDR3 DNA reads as TGTGCCACCAGCAGAGATAGGCGACAGGGGGTTGAAAAACTGTTTTTT.

The CDR3 loop is CASSKKQQAPEGNQPQHF. The CDR3 DNA follows: TGTGCCAGCAGCAAAAAGCAGCAGGCCCCGGAGGGGAATCAGCCCCAGCATTTT. The chain employs TRBV21-1 and TRBJ1-5. TRBV21-1 is a pseudogene locus. There are 18 residues in the CDR3.

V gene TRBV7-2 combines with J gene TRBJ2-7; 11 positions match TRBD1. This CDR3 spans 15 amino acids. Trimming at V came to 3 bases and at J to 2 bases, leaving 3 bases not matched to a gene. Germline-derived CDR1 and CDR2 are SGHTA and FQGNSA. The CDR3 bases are TGTGCCAGCAGCTTGGGACAGGGGGGAGCCTACGAGCAGTACTTC. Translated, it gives CASSLGQGGAYEQYF.

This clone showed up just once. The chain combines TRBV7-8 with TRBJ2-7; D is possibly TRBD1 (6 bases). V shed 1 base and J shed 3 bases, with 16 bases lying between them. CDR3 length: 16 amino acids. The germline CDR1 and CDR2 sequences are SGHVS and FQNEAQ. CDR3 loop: CASSLDRQVLYYEQYF. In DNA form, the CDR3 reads TGTGCCAGCAGCTTAGATCGACAGGTCCTTTACTACGAGCAGTACTTC.

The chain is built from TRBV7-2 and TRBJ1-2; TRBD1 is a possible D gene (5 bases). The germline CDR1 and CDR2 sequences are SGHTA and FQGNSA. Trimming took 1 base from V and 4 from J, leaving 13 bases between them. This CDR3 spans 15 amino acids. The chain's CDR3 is CASSLEGWYGYGYTF. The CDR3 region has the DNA TGTGCCAGCAGCTTAGAGGGGTGGTATGGCTATGGCTACACCTTC.

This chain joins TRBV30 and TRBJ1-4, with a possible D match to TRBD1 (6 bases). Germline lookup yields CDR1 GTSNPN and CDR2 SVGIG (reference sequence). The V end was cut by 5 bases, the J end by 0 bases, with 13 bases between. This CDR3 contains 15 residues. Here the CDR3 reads CAWGRGHTTNEKLFF. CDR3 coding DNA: TGTGCCTGGGGTAGGGGACATACAACTAATGAAAAACTGTTTTTT.

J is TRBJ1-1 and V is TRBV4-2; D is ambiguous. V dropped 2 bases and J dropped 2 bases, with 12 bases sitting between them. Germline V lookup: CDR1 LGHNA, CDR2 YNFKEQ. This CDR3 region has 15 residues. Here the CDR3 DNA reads TGTGCCAGCAGCCAACCGGGAGAGGGAAACACTGAAGCTTTCTTT. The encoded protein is CASSQPGEGNTEAFF.

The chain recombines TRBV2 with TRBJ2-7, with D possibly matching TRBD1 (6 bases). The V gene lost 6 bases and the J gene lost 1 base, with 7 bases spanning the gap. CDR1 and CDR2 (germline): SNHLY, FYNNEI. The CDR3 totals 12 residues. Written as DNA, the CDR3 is TGTGCCAGCAGCGGACAGTCCTACGAGCAGTACTTC. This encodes CASSGQSYEQYF.

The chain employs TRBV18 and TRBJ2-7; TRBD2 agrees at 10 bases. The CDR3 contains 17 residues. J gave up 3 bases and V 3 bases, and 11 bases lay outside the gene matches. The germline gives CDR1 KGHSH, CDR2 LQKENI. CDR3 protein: CASSPPAGAGGGYEQYF. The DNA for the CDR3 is TGTGCCAGCTCACCCCCGGCGGGAGCGGGAGGGGGCTACGAGCAGTACTTC.

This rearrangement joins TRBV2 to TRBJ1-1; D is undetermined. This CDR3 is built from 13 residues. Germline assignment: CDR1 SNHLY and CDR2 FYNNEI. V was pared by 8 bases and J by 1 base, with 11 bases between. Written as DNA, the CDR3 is TGTGCCAGCCATGGTGCGTCGAACACTGAAGCTTTCTTT. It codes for CASHGASNTEAFF.

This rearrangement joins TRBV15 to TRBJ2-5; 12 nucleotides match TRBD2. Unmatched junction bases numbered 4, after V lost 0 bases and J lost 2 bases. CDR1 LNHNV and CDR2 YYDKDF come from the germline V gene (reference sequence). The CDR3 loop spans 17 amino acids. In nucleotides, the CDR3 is TGTGCCACCAGCAGAGACGGCCTAGCGGGAGGGCAAGAGACCCAGTACTTC. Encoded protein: CATSRDGLAGGQETQYF. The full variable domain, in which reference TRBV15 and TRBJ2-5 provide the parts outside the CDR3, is DAMVIQNPRYQVTQFGKPVTLSCSQTLNHNVMYWYQQKSSQAPKLLFHYYDKDFNNEADTPDNFQSRRPNTSFCFLDIRSPGLGDTAMYLCATSRDGLAGGQETQYFGPGTRLLVL.

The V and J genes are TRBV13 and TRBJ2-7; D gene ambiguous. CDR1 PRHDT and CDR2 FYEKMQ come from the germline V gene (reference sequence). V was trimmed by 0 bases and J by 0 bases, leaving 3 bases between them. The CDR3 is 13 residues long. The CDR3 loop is CASSLGGSYEQYF. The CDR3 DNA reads TGTGCCAGCAGCTTAGGCGGCTCCTACGAGCAGTACTTC.

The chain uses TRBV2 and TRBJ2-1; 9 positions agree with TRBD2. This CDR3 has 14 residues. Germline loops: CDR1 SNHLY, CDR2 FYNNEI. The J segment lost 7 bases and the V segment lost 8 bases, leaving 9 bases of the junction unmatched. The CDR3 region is CASSEVGLANEQFF. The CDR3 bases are TGTGCCAGCTCCGAGGTAGGACTAGCGAATGAGCAGTTCTTC. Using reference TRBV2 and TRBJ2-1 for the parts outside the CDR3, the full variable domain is EPEVTQTPSHQVTQMGQEVILRCVPISNHLYFYWYRQILGQKVEFLVSFYNNEISEKSEIFDDQFSVERPDGSNFTLKIRSTKLEDSAMYFCASSEVGLANEQFFGPGTRLTVL.

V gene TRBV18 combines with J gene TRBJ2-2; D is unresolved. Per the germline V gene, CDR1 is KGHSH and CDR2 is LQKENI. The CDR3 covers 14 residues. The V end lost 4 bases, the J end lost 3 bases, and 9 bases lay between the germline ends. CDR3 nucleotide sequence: TGTGCCAGCTCACTCACAATCGACACCGGGGAGCTGTTTTTT. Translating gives CASSLTIDTGELFF.

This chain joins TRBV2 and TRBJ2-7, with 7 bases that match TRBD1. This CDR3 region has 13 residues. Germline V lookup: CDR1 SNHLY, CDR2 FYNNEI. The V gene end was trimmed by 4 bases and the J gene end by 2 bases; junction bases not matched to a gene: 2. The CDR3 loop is CASSGTGTYEQYF. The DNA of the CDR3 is TGTGCCAGCAGTGGGACAGGCACCTACGAGCAGTACTTC.

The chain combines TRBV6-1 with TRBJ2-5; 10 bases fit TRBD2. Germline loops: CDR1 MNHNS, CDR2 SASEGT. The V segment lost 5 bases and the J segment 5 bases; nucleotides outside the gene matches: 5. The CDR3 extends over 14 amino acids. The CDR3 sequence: CASSRSGGGETQYF. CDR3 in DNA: TGTGCCAGCAGTAGAAGCGGGGGGGGTGAGACCCAGTACTTC.

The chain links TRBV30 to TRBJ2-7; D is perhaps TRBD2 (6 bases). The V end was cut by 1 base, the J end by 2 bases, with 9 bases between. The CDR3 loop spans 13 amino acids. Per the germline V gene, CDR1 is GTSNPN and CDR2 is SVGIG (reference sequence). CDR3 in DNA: TGTGCCTGGAGTGAGGGAGGACCCTACGAGCAGTACTTC. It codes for CAWSEGGPYEQYF.

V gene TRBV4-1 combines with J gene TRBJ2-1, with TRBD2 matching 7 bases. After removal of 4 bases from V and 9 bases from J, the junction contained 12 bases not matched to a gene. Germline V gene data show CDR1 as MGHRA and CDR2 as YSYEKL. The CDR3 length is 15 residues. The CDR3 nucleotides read TGCGCCAGCAGCCCGGCTCCTAGCGGCGGGGGTGAGCAGTTCTTC. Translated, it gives CASSPAPSGGGEQFF.

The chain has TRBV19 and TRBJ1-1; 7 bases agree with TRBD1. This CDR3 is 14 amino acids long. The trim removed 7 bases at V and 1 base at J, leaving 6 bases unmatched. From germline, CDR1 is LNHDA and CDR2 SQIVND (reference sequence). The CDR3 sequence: CASISTGQNTEAFF. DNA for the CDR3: TGTGCCAGTATTTCGACAGGGCAGAACACTGAAGCTTTCTTT.

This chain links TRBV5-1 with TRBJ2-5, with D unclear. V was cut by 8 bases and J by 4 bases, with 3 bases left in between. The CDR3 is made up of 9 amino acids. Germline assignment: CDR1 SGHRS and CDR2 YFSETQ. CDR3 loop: CARRETQYF. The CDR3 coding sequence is TGCGCCAGGAGAGAGACCCAGTACTTC.

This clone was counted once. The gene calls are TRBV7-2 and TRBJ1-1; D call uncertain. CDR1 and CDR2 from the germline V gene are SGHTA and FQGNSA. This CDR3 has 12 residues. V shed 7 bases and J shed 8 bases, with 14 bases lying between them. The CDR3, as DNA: TGTGCCAGCACCCGGGAAAGGGCAGAAGCTTTCTTT. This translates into CASTRERAEAFF.

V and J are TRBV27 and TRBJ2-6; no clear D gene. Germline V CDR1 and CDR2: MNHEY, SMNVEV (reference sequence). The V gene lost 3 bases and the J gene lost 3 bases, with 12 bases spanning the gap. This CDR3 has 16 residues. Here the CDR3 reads CASSFTLGGGANVLTF. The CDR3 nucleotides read TGTGCCAGCAGTTTCACTCTCGGTGGTGGGGCCAACGTCCTGACTTTC.

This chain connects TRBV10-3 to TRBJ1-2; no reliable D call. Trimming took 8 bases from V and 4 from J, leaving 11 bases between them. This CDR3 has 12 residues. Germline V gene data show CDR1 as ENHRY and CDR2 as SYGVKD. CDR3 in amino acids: CAIDGEGYGYTF. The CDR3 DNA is TGTGCCATCGACGGCGAGGGCTATGGCTACACCTTC.

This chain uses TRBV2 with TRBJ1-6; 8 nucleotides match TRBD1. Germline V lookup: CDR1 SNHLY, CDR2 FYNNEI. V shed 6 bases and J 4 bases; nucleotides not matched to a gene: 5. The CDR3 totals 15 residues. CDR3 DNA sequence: TGTGCCAGCAGGAGACAGGGGCTATATAATTCACCCCTCCACTTT. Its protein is CASRRQGLYNSPLHF.

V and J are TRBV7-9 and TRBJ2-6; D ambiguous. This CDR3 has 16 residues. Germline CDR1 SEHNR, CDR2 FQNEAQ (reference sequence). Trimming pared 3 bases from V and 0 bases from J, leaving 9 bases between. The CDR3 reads CASSFLPFSGANVLTF. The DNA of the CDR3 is TGTGCCAGCAGCTTCCTCCCTTTCTCTGGGGCCAACGTCCTGACTTTC.

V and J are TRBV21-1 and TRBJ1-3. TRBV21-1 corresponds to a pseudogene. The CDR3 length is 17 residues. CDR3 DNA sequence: TGTGCCAGCAGCAAAGTGGCGGGACCTCTCTCTGGAAACACCATATATTTT. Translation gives CASSKVAGPLSGNTIYF.

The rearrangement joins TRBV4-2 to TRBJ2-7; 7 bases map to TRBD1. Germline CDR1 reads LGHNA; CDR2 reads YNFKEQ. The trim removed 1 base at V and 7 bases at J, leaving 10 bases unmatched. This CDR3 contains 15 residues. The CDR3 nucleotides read TGTGCCAGCAGCCAAGCTAGTGACAGGGTTAGGGAGCAGTACTTC. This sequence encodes CASSQASDRVREQYF.

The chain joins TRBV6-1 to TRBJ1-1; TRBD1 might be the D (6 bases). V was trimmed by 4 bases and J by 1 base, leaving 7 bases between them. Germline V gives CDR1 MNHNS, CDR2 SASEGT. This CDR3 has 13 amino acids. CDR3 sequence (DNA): TGTGCCAGCAGTGTACAGGGGAACACTGAAGCTTTCTTT. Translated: CASSVQGNTEAFF.